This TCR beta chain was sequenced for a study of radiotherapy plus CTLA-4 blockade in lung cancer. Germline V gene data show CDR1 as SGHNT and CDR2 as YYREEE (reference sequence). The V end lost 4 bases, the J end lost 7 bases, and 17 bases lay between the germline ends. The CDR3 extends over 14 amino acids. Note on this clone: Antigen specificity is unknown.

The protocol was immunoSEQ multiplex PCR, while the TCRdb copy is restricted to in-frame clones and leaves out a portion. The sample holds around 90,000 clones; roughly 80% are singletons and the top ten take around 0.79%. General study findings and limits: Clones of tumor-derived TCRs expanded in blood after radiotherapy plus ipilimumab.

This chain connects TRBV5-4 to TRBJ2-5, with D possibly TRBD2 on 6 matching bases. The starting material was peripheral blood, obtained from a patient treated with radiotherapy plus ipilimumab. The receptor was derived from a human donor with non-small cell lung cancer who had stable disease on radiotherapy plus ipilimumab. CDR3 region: CASSERPVGGTQYF. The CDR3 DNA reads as TGTGCCAGCAGCGAACGACCAGTGGGGGGGACCCAGTACTTC. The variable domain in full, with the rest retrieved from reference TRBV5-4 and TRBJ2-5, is ETGVTQSPTHLIKTRGQQVTLRCSSQSGHNTVSWYQQALGQGPQFIFQYYREEENGRGNFPPRFSGLQFPNYSSELNVNALELDDSALYLCASSERPVGGTQYFGPGTRLLVL.